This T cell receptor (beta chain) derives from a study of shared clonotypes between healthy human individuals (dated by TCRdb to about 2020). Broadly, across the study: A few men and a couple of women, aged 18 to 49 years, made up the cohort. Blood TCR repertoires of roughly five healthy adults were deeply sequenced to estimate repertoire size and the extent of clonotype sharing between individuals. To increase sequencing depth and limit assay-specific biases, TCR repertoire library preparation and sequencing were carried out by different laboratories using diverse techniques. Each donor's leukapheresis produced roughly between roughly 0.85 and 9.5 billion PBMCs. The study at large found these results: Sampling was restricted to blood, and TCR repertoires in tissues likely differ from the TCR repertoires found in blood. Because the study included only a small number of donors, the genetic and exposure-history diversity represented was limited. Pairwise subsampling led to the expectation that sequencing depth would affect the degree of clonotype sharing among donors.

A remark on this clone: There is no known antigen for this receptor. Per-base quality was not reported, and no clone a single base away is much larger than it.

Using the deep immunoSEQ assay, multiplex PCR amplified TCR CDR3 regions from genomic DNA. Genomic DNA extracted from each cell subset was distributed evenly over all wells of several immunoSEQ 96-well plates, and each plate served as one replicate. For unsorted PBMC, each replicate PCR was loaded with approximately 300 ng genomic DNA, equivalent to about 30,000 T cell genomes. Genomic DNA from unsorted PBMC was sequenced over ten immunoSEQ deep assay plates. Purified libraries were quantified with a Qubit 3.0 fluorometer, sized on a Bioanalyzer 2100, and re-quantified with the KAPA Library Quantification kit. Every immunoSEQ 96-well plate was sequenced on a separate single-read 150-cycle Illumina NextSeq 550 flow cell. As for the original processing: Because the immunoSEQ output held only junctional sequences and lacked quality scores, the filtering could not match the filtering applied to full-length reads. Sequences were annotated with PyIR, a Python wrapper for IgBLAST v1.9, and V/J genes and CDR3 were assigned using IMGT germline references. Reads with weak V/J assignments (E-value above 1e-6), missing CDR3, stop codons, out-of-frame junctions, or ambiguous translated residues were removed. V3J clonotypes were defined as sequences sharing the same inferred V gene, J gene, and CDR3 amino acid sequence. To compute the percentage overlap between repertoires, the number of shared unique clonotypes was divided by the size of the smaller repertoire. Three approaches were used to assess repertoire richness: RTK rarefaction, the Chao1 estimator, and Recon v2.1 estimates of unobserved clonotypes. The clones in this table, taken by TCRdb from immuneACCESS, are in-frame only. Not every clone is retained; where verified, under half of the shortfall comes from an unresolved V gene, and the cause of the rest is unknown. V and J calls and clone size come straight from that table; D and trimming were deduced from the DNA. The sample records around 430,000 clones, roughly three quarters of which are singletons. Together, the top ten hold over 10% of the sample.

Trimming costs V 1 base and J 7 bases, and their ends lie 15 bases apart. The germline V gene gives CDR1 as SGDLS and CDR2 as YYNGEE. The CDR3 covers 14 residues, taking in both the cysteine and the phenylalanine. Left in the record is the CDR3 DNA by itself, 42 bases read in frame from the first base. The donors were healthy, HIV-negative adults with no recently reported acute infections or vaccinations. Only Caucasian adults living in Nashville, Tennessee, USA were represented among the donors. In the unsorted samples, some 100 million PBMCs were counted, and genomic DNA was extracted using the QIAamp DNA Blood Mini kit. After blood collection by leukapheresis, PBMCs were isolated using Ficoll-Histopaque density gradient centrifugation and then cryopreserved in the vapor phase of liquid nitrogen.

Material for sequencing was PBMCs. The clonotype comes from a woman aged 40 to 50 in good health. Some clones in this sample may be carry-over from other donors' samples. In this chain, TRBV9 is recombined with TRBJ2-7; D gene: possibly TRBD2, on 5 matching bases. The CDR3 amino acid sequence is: CASSVSGGSGEQYF. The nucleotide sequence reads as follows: TGTGCCAGCAGCGTATCAGGCGGGTCGGGGGAGCAGTACTTC.